This TCR beta chain stems from a study of T cell responses to AZD1222 COVID-19 vaccine. Regarding this clone: Its target is unknown.

The table came from immunoSEQ multiplex PCR; TCRdb's copy has only in-frame clones and leaves some out. The table includes fewer than 200,000 clones, around 90% detected once. Regarding the study as a whole: Donors were mostly white British, more females; clonal diversity possibly underestimated. None of the repertoires were sampled until the peak T cell response had passed. Reports indicate that nearly half of spike-specific TCRs are directed at unmutated variant regions.

The CDR3 is made up of 15 amino acids. Per germline, CDR1 KGHDR and CDR2 SFDVKD. The V end was cut by 4 bases, the J end by 3 bases, with 13 bases between. This sample comprised peripheral blood, obtained on day 0 of AZD1222 vaccination. This receptor was obtained from an adult in good health. V and J are TRBV24-1 and TRBJ2-3; D may be TRBD1 (7 bases). The CDR3 nucleotides read TGTGCCACCAGTGAGGTGACAGGGAGGACAGATACGCAGTATTTT. It translates to CATSEVTGRTDTQYF.